These 19 T cell receptor beta chains originate from one sample sequenced in a study of T cells in Graves' hyperthyroidism and ophthalmopathy. Template material for amplifying TCR beta CDR3 regions consisted of RNA transcripts. The HTBI primer set drove a first-round RT-PCR of the TCR CDR3. Via MiXCR, TCRdb re-called the multiplex PCR reads, giving one row per CDR3 protein. The sample records around 690,000 distinct CDR3 sequences, about a fifth being singletons. The source material was blood. Receptors were obtained from a man aged 30 to 39 with Graves' ophthalmopathy.

This clonotype was counted many times. J is TRBJ2-1 and V is TRBV24-1, with 7 bases lining up with TRBD1. The CDR3 is 17 amino acids. Germline-derived CDR1 and CDR2 are KGHDR and SFDVKD. Trimming took 9 bases from V and 3 from J; bases not matched to a gene: 16. Here the CDR3 reads CATGTDRAGTDYNEQFF. Written as DNA, the CDR3 is TGTGCCACCGGGACCGACAGGGCAGGAACTGACTACAATGAGCAGTTCTTC.

V gene TRBV11-2 combines with J gene TRBJ2-1; perhaps D is TRBD1 or TRBD2 (5 bases each). This CDR3 contains 16 residues. Per the germline V gene, CDR1 is SGHAT and CDR2 is FQNNGV. V lost 5 bases to trimming and J lost 7 bases, with 21 bases between them. DNA of the CDR3: TGTGCCAGCAGCATAGGGACCAATGGGTACACGAATGAGCAGTTCTTC. Amino acid sequence: CASSIGTNGYTNEQFF.

The rearrangement uses TRBV15 and TRBJ2-1; D unresolved. Per germline, CDR1 LNHNV and CDR2 YYDKDF (reference sequence). The CDR3 is made up of 13 amino acids. V was clipped by 3 bases and J by 3 bases, with 6 bases between them. The CDR3 sequence is CATSSVSYNEQFF. The DNA of the CDR3 is TGTGCCACCAGCAGTGTTAGCTACAATGAGCAGTTCTTC.

The rearrangement joins TRBV20-1 to TRBJ2-6; weak D call: TRBD1 (5 bases). CDR1 is DFQATT, CDR2 SNEGSKA, per germline (reference sequence). CDR3 size: 14 residues. With 2 bases removed from V and 2 bases from J, the gap between germline ends came to 7 bases. The CDR3 spells CSARIGAGANVLTF. Here the CDR3 DNA reads TGCAGTGCTAGAATAGGGGCTGGGGCCAACGTCCTGACTTTC.

V gene TRBV19 combines with J gene TRBJ1-5; a possible D gene is TRBD1 (5 bases). Germline lookup yields CDR1 LNHDA and CDR2 SQIVND (reference sequence). V was shortened by 3 bases and J by 5 bases, with 14 bases between the two germline ends. This CDR3 has 15 residues. In nucleotides, the CDR3 is TGTGCCAGTAGTATCCTGGCCAGGGAGGATCAGCCCCAGCATTTT. Its translation is CASSILAREDQPQHF.

The chain uses TRBV20-1 and TRBJ2-1; 9 nucleotides align to TRBD2. The CDR3 length is 17 residues. V lost 1 base, J lost 9 bases, and 16 bases stayed unmatched. Germline values: CDR1 DFQATT, CDR2 SNEGSKA (reference sequence). The CDR3 loop is CSARGESGLAGGGEQFF. The CDR3 bases are TGCAGTGCTAGAGGAGAATCGGGACTCGCGGGGGGGGGTGAGCAGTTCTTC.

This clonotype was picked up many times. V gene TRBV28 combines with J gene TRBJ2-7; 9 nucleotides line up with TRBD1. The CDR3 spans 14 residues. The trim removed 5 bases at V and 3 bases at J, leaving 5 bases unmatched. Per germline, CDR1 MDHEN and CDR2 SYDVKM. The CDR3 region has the DNA TGTGCCAGCAGTCATCTGGACAGGGGCTACGAGCAGTACTTC. Protein product: CASSHLDRGYEQYF.

The chain couples TRBV4-3 to TRBJ1-1; a possible D gene is TRBD1 (5 bases). The CDR3 contains 15 residues. V was shortened by 0 bases and J by 4 bases, with 12 bases between the two germline ends. Per the germline V gene, CDR1 is LGHNA and CDR2 is YSLEER. The CDR3 region is CASSQDRQGRTEAFF. Written as DNA, the CDR3 is TGCGCCAGCAGCCAAGATAGGCAGGGCCGCACTGAAGCTTTCTTT.

This clonotype was seen a handful of times. The gene calls are TRBV28 and TRBJ1-2; D gene unclear. The CDR3 has 14 amino acids. V dropped 3 bases and J dropped 1 base, with 9 bases sitting between them. Germline CDR1 MDHEN, CDR2 SYDVKM. The CDR3 DNA reads as TGTGCCAGCAGTTTTGAGGTCTTTAACTATGGCTACACCTTC. Translated: CASSFEVFNYGYTF.

The CDR3 DNA reads TGTGCCAGCAGTTTAGGGGGGACAGGTCGTGGAGATACGCAGTATTTT. This codes for CASSLGGTGRGDTQYF. The chain recombines TRBV12-3 or TRBV12-4 with TRBJ2-3; 8 positions agree with TRBD1. The ends lost 1 base at V and 5 bases at J; junction bases unmatched: 8. CDR3 length: 16 amino acids.

The V call is TRBV7-9, the J call TRBJ2-2, with 11 bases identical to TRBD2. The CDR3 has 16 residues. J was trimmed by 4 bases and V by 4 bases; bases with no gene match: 5. Germline V lookup: CDR1 SEHNR, CDR2 FQNEAQ (reference sequence). The CDR3 is CASSSLGTSGTGELFF. CDR3 nucleotides: TGTGCCAGCAGCTCCTTAGGGACTAGCGGCACCGGGGAGCTGTTTTTT.

This rearrangement joins TRBV12-3 or TRBV12-4 to TRBJ2-2; 9 nucleotides line up with TRBD1. The CDR3 spans 14 residues. The V gene end was trimmed by 6 bases and the J gene end by 6 bases; junction bases not matched to a gene: 5. CDR3 residues: CASSWTGAPGELFF. DNA for the CDR3: TGTGCCAGCAGCTGGACAGGGGCGCCCGGGGAGCTGTTTTTT.

This clonotype was counted only a few times. This chain joins TRBV28 and TRBJ1-2; 11 nucleotides agree with TRBD1. V trimming: 6 bases; J trimming: 6 bases; junction bases outside the gene matches: 9. This CDR3 is 15 amino acids long. Germline CDR1 reads MDHEN; CDR2 reads SYDVKM. CDR3 nucleotides: TGTGCCAGCAGCCCTGGGGACAGGGGGTCAGATGGCTACACCTTC. This codes for CASSPGDRGSDGYTF.

The CDR3 sequence is CASSPKGQNHGIGELFF. The CDR3, as DNA: TGTGCCAGCAGTCCGAAGGGACAAAACCACGGCATCGGGGAGCTGTTTTTT. The gene calls are TRBV6-2 or TRBV6-3 and TRBJ2-2; D is possibly TRBD1 (6 bases). The CDR3 totals 17 residues. The V end lost 5 bases, the J end lost 7 bases, and 23 bases lay between the germline ends. The germline CDR1 and CDR2 sequences are MNHEY and SVGEGT.

The table lists this clonotype with a few counts. This chain joins TRBV20-1 and TRBJ2-1; 8 positions agree with TRBD2. The CDR3 loop spans 14 amino acids. Per germline, CDR1 DFQATT and CDR2 SNEGSKA (reference sequence). J lost 5 bases, V lost 6 bases, and 9 bases had no gene match. In DNA form, the CDR3 reads TGCAGTGCCTCGGGGGCGGGAGGAAACAATGAGCAGTTCTTC. Translation gives CSASGAGGNNEQFF.

This clonotype appeared a few times. The chain is built from TRBV24-1 and TRBJ2-7; D is possibly TRBD1 (6 bases). Germline CDR1 and CDR2: KGHDR and SFDVKD. The V gene lost 1 base and the J gene lost 8 bases, with 8 bases spanning the gap. This CDR3 spans 12 amino acids. This CDR3 is CATSDFRGKQYF. CDR3 nucleotides: TGTGCCACCAGTGATTTTAGGGGGAAGCAGTACTTC.

This clonotype has ten or more counts. The V gene is TRBV11-2, the J gene TRBJ1-5; a weak D match, TRBD1 (6 bases). The CDR3 covers 15 residues. Germline V gene lookup returns CDR1 SGHAT and CDR2 FQNNGV. The V and J ends lost 0 bases and 4 bases respectively, with 10 bases between them. The CDR3 spells CASSLDTGRNQPQHF. CDR3 sequence (DNA): TGTGCCAGCAGCTTAGATACAGGGAGAAATCAGCCCCAGCATTTT.

This clonotype was seen more than once but under ten times. The genes are TRBV5-1 and TRBJ2-6; possibly TRBD2 for D (6 bases). The CDR3 runs 18 residues. In germline, CDR1 is SGHRS, CDR2 YFSETQ. Trimming pared 2 bases from V and 4 bases from J, leaving 19 bases between. CDR3 sequence reads: CASSFPIADIFGANVLTF. CDR3 DNA sequence: TGCGCCAGCAGCTTTCCAATAGCGGATATCTTCGGGGCCAACGTCCTGACTTTC.

This chain uses TRBV5-6 with TRBJ2-3; TRBD1 aligns across 8 bases. The CDR3 is made up of 15 amino acids. Per germline, CDR1 SGHDT and CDR2 YYEEEE. Trimming cost V 6 bases and J 4 bases; bases outside gene matches: 10. As DNA, the CDR3 is TGTGCCAGCACGAAAAGGACAGGGAGGTCAGATACGCAGTATTTT. This gives the protein CASTKRTGRSDTQYF.